This T cell receptor beta chain was documented in a study of blood T cell repertoires in COVID-19. About the research overall: Samples came from the United States, Italy and Spain, spanning acute and convalescent COVID-19.

J gave up 0 bases and V 10 bases, and 8 bases lay outside the gene matches. The germline CDR1 and CDR2 sequences are MNHNY and SVGAGI (reference sequence). The CDR3 is 15 amino acids. TCRdb keeps only in-frame clones here, not all; method: immunoSEQ multiplex PCR. Among about 110,000 clones listed, 75% to 85% were seen once. This clone appeared a few times. This clonotype was obtained from a woman between 55 and 75 years old with acute or convalescent COVID-19. Sequenced material: peripheral blood. The V gene is TRBV6-6, the J gene TRBJ2-2; 7 bases map to TRBD1. The CDR3 protein is CATRAGTANTGELFF. The CDR3 nucleotides are TGTGCCACCCGAGCCGGGACAGCGAACACCGGGGAGCTGTTTTTT.